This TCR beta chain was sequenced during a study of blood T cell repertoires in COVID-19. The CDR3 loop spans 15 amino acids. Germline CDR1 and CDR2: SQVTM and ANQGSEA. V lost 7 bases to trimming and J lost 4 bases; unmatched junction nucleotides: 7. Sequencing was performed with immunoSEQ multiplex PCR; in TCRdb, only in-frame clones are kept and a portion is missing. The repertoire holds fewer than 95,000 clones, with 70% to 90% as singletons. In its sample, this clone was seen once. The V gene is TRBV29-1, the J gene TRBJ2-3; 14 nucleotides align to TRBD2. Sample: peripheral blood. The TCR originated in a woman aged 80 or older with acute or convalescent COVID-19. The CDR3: CSGKRTSGGSDTQYF. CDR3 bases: TGCAGCGGAAAAAGGACTAGCGGGGGGTCAGATACGCAGTATTTT.